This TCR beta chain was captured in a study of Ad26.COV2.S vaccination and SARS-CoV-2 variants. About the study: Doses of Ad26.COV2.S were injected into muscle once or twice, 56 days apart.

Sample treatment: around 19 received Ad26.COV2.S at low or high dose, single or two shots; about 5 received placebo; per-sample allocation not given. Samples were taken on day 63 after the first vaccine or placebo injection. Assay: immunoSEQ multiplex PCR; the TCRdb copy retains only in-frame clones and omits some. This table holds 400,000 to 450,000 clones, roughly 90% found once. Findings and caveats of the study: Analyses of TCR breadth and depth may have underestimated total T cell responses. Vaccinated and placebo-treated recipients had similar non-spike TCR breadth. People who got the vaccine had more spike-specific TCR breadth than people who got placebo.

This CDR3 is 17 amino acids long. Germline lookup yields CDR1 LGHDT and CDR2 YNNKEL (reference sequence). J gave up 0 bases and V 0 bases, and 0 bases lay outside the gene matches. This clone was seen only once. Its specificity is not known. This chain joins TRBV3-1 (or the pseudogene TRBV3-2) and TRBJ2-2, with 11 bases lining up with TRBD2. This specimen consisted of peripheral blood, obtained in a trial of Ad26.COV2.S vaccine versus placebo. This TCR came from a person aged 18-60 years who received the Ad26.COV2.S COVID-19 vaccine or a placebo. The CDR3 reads CASSQDSGRANTGELFF. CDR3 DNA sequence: TGTGCCAGCAGCCAAGATAGCGGGAGGGCGAACACCGGGGAGCTGTTTTTT.